A selection of T cell receptor beta chains follows, all from one sample in a study of blood T cell repertoires in COVID-19. Produced via immunoSEQ multiplex PCR; TCRdb's table is partial and in-frame only. The sample carries around 250,000 clones, around 90% recorded once. The sequencing input was PBMCs or T cells enriched from blood (not recorded which). These receptor sequences come from a woman between 40 and 55 years old who had been exposed to COVID-19. Each CDR3 is given with its conserved first and last residue. Fields, in order: clone size, D gene, V gene, J gene, CDR3 DNA, CDR3 protein. A D gene is named only where the DNA matches it firmly. Size is omitted from some rows. Given values are once, few, many or a class for expanded clones.

NA	TRBD1	TRBV7-2	TRBJ1-1	TGTGCCAGCAGACCCCGGACAGGGATGAACACTGAAGCTTTCTTT	CASRPRTGMNTEAFF
NA	NA	TRBV3-1/TRBV3-2	TRBJ1-4	TGTGCCAGCAGCCCTGAAATTCAAGAGGGGGGGAAACTGTTTTTT	CASSPEIQEGGKLFF
NA	NA	TRBV30	TRBJ1-3	TGTGCCTGGAGTGCGGGGGGCAGGGGTTTATATTTT	CAWSAGGRGLYF
NA	TRBD1	TRBV7-2	TRBJ2-1	TGTGCCAGCAGCCCGCAAGCAGGGGGCTCCTACAATGAGCAGTTCTTC	CASSPQAGGSYNEQFF
NA	NA	TRBV5-6	TRBJ2-5	TGTGCCAGCAGCTTGGGGGGCAACCAAGAGACCCAGTACTTC	CASSLGGNQETQYF
NA	NA	TRBV27	TRBJ1-1	TGTGCCAGCAGTCCGAAGGGAGCCTTGATAAACACTGAAGCTTTCTTT	CASSPKGALINTEAFF
NA	TRBD2	TRBV4-3	TRBJ2-1	TGCGCCAGCAGCCAAGCGTCTAGCGGGTTCTACAATGAGCAGTTCTTC	CASSQASSGFYNEQFF
NA	NA	TRBV24-1	TRBJ2-5	TGTGCCACGGCACGGGGGAGACAAGAGACCCAGTACTTC	CATARGRQETQYF
few	NA	TRBV27	TRBJ2-1	TGTGCCAGCAGTGGAGGGTCCGGGACTAATGAGCAGTTCTTC	CASSGGSGTNEQFF
NA	TRBD2	TRBV7-2	TRBJ2-3	TGTGCCAGCAGCTTAGTGGGAGCGGGAGGCGCAGATACGCAGTATTTT	CASSLVGAGGADTQYF